Listed below are T cell receptor beta chains from one sample, sequenced in a study of blood T cell repertoires in COVID-19. Sequencing used immunoSEQ multiplex PCR; TCRdb keeps in-frame clones, though not all of them. There are 250,000 to 300,000 clones in the sample; about 89% occur only once, and about 0.94% lies in the top ten. Sequencing input: peripheral blood. The receptors were gathered from a woman in her thirties or forties who had recovered from COVID-19. The CDR3 runs from the conserved cysteine through the conserved F or W. D genes are given only for firm matches. Size is omitted from some rows. Given values are once, few, many or a class for expanded clones.

V gene: TRBV24-1; D gene: TRBD2; clone size: once; J gene: TRBJ2-3; CDR3 DNA: TGTGCCACCAGTGACCTTAAGACTAGCGGGATGGATACGCAGTATTTT; CDR3 protein: CATSDLKTSGMDTQYF
V gene: TRBV2; D gene: .; clone size: .; J gene: TRBJ1-1; CDR3 DNA: TGTGCCAGCAGTGAGGGGCTTTCCTATGGGCGGGCTTTCTTT; CDR3 protein: CASSEGLSYGRAFF
V gene: TRBV6-6; D gene: .; clone size: .; J gene: TRBJ2-7; CDR3 DNA: TGTGCCAGCAGTTACGACGGTAGCGGATACTACTACGAGCAGTACTTC; CDR3 protein: CASSYDGSGYYYEQYF
V gene: TRBV3-1/TRBV3-2; D gene: TRBD2; clone size: .; J gene: TRBJ2-7; CDR3 DNA: TGTGCCAGCAGCTTTAGCGGGAGCATAGGCTACGAGCAGTACTTC; CDR3 protein: CASSFSGSIGYEQYF
V gene: TRBV18; D gene: TRBD1; clone size: .; J gene: TRBJ2-1; CDR3 DNA: TGTGCCAGCTCAACTGACAGGGTCAATGAGCAGTTCTTC; CDR3 protein: CASSTDRVNEQFF
V gene: TRBV10-3; D gene: TRBD2; clone size: .; J gene: TRBJ2-1; CDR3 DNA: TGTGCCATCAGTGAGTTCCTAGCGGGAGAGAGCTCCTACAATGAGCAGTTCTTC; CDR3 protein: CAISEFLAGESSYNEQFF
V gene: TRBV10-3; D gene: TRBD2; clone size: .; J gene: TRBJ2-3; CDR3 DNA: TGTGCCATCAGTGGCGGGCTAGCGGGAGTCACAGATACGCAGTATTTT; CDR3 protein: CAISGGLAGVTDTQYF
V gene: TRBV6-5; D gene: .; clone size: few; J gene: TRBJ1-1; CDR3 DNA: TGTGCCAGCAGGGCTCCTGGTGAAGCTTTCTTT; CDR3 protein: CASRAPGEAFF
V gene: TRBV27; D gene: .; clone size: .; J gene: TRBJ2-7; CDR3 DNA: TGTGCCAGCAGTTTAAGTCTTCGCGGGACCTACGAGCAGTACTTC; CDR3 protein: CASSLSLRGTYEQYF
V gene: TRBV11-3; D gene: TRBD1; clone size: .; J gene: TRBJ2-3; CDR3 DNA: TGTGCCAGCAGTGAGGACAGGAGCACAGATACGCAGTATTTT; CDR3 protein: CASSEDRSTDTQYF
V gene: TRBV7-8; D gene: .; clone size: .; J gene: TRBJ1-5; CDR3 DNA: TGTGCCAGCAGCTTCGGGTCAGGGGAAAGGGAGCCCCAGCATTTT; CDR3 protein: CASSFGSGEREPQHF
V gene: TRBV9; D gene: .; clone size: .; J gene: TRBJ2-7; CDR3 DNA: TGTGCCAGCAGCGTAGCTTCGGAACAGGGAGCTTACGAGCAGTACTTC; CDR3 protein: CASSVASEQGAYEQYF
V gene: TRBV27; D gene: .; clone size: .; J gene: TRBJ2-7; CDR3 DNA: TGTGCCAGCAGTTTATCCGGCGGGCACTACGAGCAGTACTTC; CDR3 protein: CASSLSGGHYEQYF
V gene: TRBV7-9; D gene: .; clone size: .; J gene: TRBJ2-2; CDR3 DNA: TGTGCCAGCAGCCCGTCCCGGGACTCGATTTCCGGGGAGCTGTTTTTT; CDR3 protein: CASSPSRDSISGELFF
V gene: TRBV4-2; D gene: TRBD2; clone size: .; J gene: TRBJ2-1; CDR3 DNA: TGTGCCAGCAGCCAAGATTCGGCTAGCGGGATCTCAAATGAGCAGTTCTTC; CDR3 protein: CASSQDSASGISNEQFF
V gene: TRBV6-5; D gene: .; clone size: .; J gene: TRBJ2-1; CDR3 DNA: TGTGCCAGCCAGAGCGCCAGCTCCTACAATGAGCAGTTCTTC; CDR3 protein: CASQSASSYNEQFF
V gene: TRBV10-3; D gene: .; clone size: once; J gene: TRBJ2-3; CDR3 DNA: TGTGCCATCAGTGACGAGGCGGGGAGCACAGATACGCAGTATTTT; CDR3 protein: CAISDEAGSTDTQYF
V gene: TRBV7-2; D gene: TRBD1; clone size: .; J gene: TRBJ2-2; CDR3 DNA: TGTGCCAGCAGCTTAGCGGGGACAGGGAGGACCGGGGAGCTGTTTTTT; CDR3 protein: CASSLAGTGRTGELFF